A selection of T cell receptor beta chains follows, all from one sample in a study of blood T cell repertoires in COVID-19. Sequencing was performed with immunoSEQ multiplex PCR; in TCRdb, only in-frame clones are kept and a portion is missing. In the table there are approximately 51,000 clones, around 82% of which are singletons. Source material: peripheral blood. Receptors originate from a human donor in a cohort sampled during active COVID-19. Each CDR3 is given with its conserved first and last residue. A row's size may be missing; if present it is once, few, many or a size class.

v_call	j_call	clone_size	cdr3_aa
TRBV19	TRBJ1-1	.	CASTRQGTEAFF
TRBV2	TRBJ2-7	.	CASSHPTGLHEQYF
TRBV7-3	TRBJ1-1	.	CASSLMAGGNTEAFF
TRBV14	TRBJ2-7	.	CASSQEPSGLYEQYF
TRBV5-5	TRBJ2-6	few	CASRMGLAGAGANVLTF
TRBV27	TRBJ1-2	.	CASSAISGQGDYGYTF
TRBV9	TRBJ2-3	.	CASSVGTAPITDTQYF
TRBV18	TRBJ1-6	.	CASSPGGAGSPLHF
TRBV5-1	TRBJ1-1	.	CASRYGSSGVRPTEAFF
TRBV4-3	TRBJ1-2	.	CASSQDSQTYGYTF
TRBV2	TRBJ2-2	.	CASSVLDFGELFF
TRBV2	TRBJ1-1	once	CASRGQANTEAFF
TRBV6-5	TRBJ2-7	.	CASGQVHYEQYF
TRBV28	TRBJ2-1	.	CASSFRGIYNEQFF
TRBV7-8	TRBJ2-3	.	CASSLRTSGRDTQYF
TRBV28	TRBJ2-3	.	CASSLGDTQYF
TRBV11-2	TRBJ2-2	.	CASSSTTGGGTGELFF
TRBV7-2	TRBJ2-7	.	CASKVGGNYEQYF
TRBV27	TRBJ1-1	.	CATSSGMNTEAFF
TRBV7-9	TRBJ1-4	medium-sized	CASSPDRERWRTNEKLFF
TRBV3-1/TRBV3-2	TRBJ2-7	.	CASSQAGLARPYEQYF
TRBV12-3/TRBV12-4	TRBJ1-1	.	CASRAGGSGAFF